A single T cell receptor (beta chain) is shown here with its context. In the original processing: Estimation of nucleated cell counts was performed using reference gene primer amplification. TCRdb's copy holds only in-frame clones and misses some; the assay was immunoSEQ multiplex PCR. The V and J calls and the clone size are those of that table, but D and trimming were determined from the DNA. The top ten hold approximately 2.4% of the sample, which has about 170,000 clones, about 80% seen once. The sample comes from a study of blood T cell repertoires in COVID-19. Across the whole study: Donors in the United States, Italy and Spain gave samples during acute or convalescent COVID-19. T cells, B-cell-depleted T cells, or PBMCs supplied cDNA or gDNA.

The germline V gene encodes CDR1 MNHEY and CDR2 SMNVEV (reference sequence). The ends lost 5 bases at V and 5 bases at J; junction bases unmatched: 6. The CDR3 sequence is 14 residues long. Material: peripheral blood. The chain links TRBV27 to TRBJ2-7, with TRBD2 identical over 10 bases. This TCR came from a human donor with acute or convalescent COVID-19. The donor label of this sample is uncertain. CDR3 sequence (DNA): TGTGCCAGCAGTATACTAGCGGGAACCCACGAGCAGTACTTC. It codes for CASSILAGTHEQYF.